One and the same sample provided the 27 T cell receptor beta chains below, sequenced in a study of blood T cells in healthy people across ages. Through a sample-barcoded 5' primer and a J-beta primer mix, a second PCR was run for roughly 6 to 12 cycles. Using its own MiXCR run on the 5' RACE reads, TCRdb lists one record per CDR3 protein. The sample lists 700,000 to 850,000 distinct CDR3 sequences, about 36% occurring once. The sequenced sample consisted of blood. All receptors derive from a man aged 18-30 years in good health.

Concerning this clonotype itself: A much bigger clone sits one base away, suggesting this may be a read error. The rearrangement uses TRBV20-1 and TRBJ1-5, with D perhaps matching TRBD1 (6 bases). The CDR3 contains 13 residues. V was shortened by 8 bases and J by 3 bases, with 14 bases between the two germline ends. In germline, CDR1 is DFQATT, CDR2 SNEGSKA (reference sequence). This chain's CDR3 is CSTHRDTNQPQHF. The CDR3 nucleotides are TGCAGTACCCACCGGGACACCAATCAGCCCCAGCATTTT.

The chain recombines TRBV7-2 with TRBJ1-2; D not resolved. This CDR3 comprises 12 residues. The germline gives CDR1 SGHTA, CDR2 FQGNSA. The V and J ends lost 3 bases and 8 bases respectively, with 10 bases between them. The CDR3 bases are TGTGCCAGCAGCTTGGTGCTACGCGGCTACACCTTC. It yields the protein CASSLVLRGYTF.

The chain couples TRBV6-5 to TRBJ1-1; D is uncertain. This CDR3 region has 12 residues. CDR1 is MNHEY, CDR2 SVGAGI, per germline. With 6 bases removed from V and 8 bases from J, the gap between germline ends came to 13 bases. The CDR3 region has the DNA TGTGCCAGCAGCCCTCTAAGAGGGGAAGCTTTCTTT. Its protein product is CASSPLRGEAFF.

The rearrangement links TRBV12-3 or TRBV12-4 to TRBJ1-2; D remains ambiguous. Trimming pared 5 bases from V and 4 bases from J, leaving 14 bases between. The CDR3 contains 14 residues. The CDR3 sequence: CASSGELRVYGYTF. CDR3 nucleotide sequence: TGTGCCAGCAGTGGTGAACTGCGAGTCTATGGCTACACCTTC.

The genes are TRBV5-1 and TRBJ2-3, with 10 bases aligning to TRBD1. The ends lost 3 bases at V and 4 bases at J; junction bases unmatched: 5. The CDR3 is 15 residues long. Per the germline V gene, CDR1 is SGHRS and CDR2 is YFSETQ. In DNA form, the CDR3 reads TGCGCCAGCAGCTGTGGGGACAGGGGACCAGATACGCAGTATTTT. It codes for CASSCGDRGPDTQYF. The variable domain in full, completed from reference TRBV5-1 and TRBJ2-3, reads KAGVTQTPRYLIKTRGQQVTLSCSPISGHRSVSWYQQTPGQGLQFLFEYFSETQRNKGNFPGRFSGRQFSNSRSEMNVSTLELGDSALYLCASSCGDRGPDTQYFGPGTRLTVL.

The V gene is TRBV27, the J gene TRBJ2-7, with 8 bases aligning to TRBD1. The germline V gene has CDR1 MNHEY and CDR2 SMNVEV (reference sequence). CDR3 length: 15 amino acids. V lost 6 bases and J lost 3; bases outside the gene matches: 10. In nucleotides, the CDR3 is TGTGCCAGCAGCCCTAGGACAGGGCCCCTCTACGAGCAGTACTTC. Amino acids: CASSPRTGPLYEQYF.

This clonotype was counted many times. The chain has TRBV29-1 and TRBJ1-1; 12 nucleotides match TRBD1. Germline loops: CDR1 SQVTM, CDR2 ANQGSEA. The CDR3 loop spans 15 amino acids. V lost 4 bases and J lost 5; bases outside the gene matches: 8. The CDR3 nucleotides read TGCAGCGTTGGTGGGACAGGGGGCCTTGGGACTGAAGCTTTCTTT. Its protein is CSVGGTGGLGTEAFF. Full variable domain (remainder filled in from reference TRBV29-1 and TRBJ1-1): SAVISQKPSRDICQRGTSLTIQCQVDSQVTMMFWYRQQPGQSLTLIATANQGSEATYESGFVIDKFPISRPNLTFSTLTVSNMSPEDSSIYLCSVGGTGGLGTEAFFGQGTRLTVV.

The V call is TRBV12-3 or TRBV12-4, the J call TRBJ2-1; 8 bases line up with TRBD1. This CDR3 region has 14 residues. The V segment lost 5 bases and the J segment 6 bases; nucleotides outside the gene matches: 6. CDR3 in DNA: TGTGCCAGCAGTCCCCCGGGACAGGCCAATGAGCAGTTCTTC. Amino acids: CASSPPGQANEQFF.

This chain uses TRBV2 with TRBJ2-1; 9 nucleotides agree with TRBD2. Trimming took 5 bases from V and 7 from J; bases not matched to a gene: 9. The CDR3 length is 15 residues. CDR1 and CDR2 from the germline V gene are SNHLY and FYNNEI. The CDR3 nucleotides read TGTGCCAGCAGTTACTTGGCGGGGGGGCCGAATGAGCAGTTCTTC. Protein product: CASSYLAGGPNEQFF.

As for this clonotype: This may arise from a read error, as a much more abundant clone is one base away. The chain employs TRBV29-1 and TRBJ2-5, with unresolved D. The CDR3 is made up of 12 amino acids. The V end lost 5 bases, the J end lost 1 base, and 8 bases lay between the germline ends. Germline V gene lookup returns CDR1 SQVTM and CDR2 ANQGSEA. The CDR3 here is CSVLTFQETQYF. Here the CDR3 DNA reads TGCAGCGTTTTGACATTCCAAGAGACCCAGTACTTC.

The chain recombines TRBV10-3 with TRBJ2-7, with D maybe TRBD2 (5 bases). The length of the CDR3 is 12 residues. In germline, CDR1 is ENHRY, CDR2 SYGVKD. Trimming removed 6 bases from V and 7 bases from J, with 13 bases in between. The CDR3 DNA is TGTGCCATCAGAAGGCTAGAGGGTGAGCAGTACTTC. Its protein product is CAIRRLEGEQYF.

The table lists this clonotype with a few counts. The chain links TRBV7-9 to TRBJ1-1; D not resolved. Germline assignment: CDR1 SEHNR and CDR2 FQNEAQ (reference sequence). V was trimmed by 1 base and J by 1 base, leaving 10 bases between them. CDR3 length: 15 amino acids. CDR3 in DNA: TGTGCCAGCAGCTTAGAAGAAGGTTGGAACACTGAAGCTTTCTTT. It specifies CASSLEEGWNTEAFF.

The chain carries TRBV6-4 and TRBJ2-1; D perhaps matches TRBD1 (5 bases). CDR3 size: 15 residues. With 2 bases removed from V and 6 bases from J, the gap between germline ends came to 14 bases. CDR1 and CDR2 from the germline V gene are MRHNA and SNTAGT. CDR3 protein: CASSDGSGWGNEQFF. For the CDR3, the DNA is TGTGCCAGCAGTGACGGGTCAGGGTGGGGCAATGAGCAGTTCTTC.

This clonotype occurred once. This may be a read error, as it is one base from a much larger clone. The missing conserved phenylalanine or tryptophan at the end of this CDR3 makes a read error likely. The chain employs TRBV20-1 and TRBJ1-4; TRBD1 agrees at 9 bases. Germline lookup yields CDR1 DFQATT and CDR2 SNEGSKA (reference sequence). V lost 3 bases, J lost 0 bases, and 11 bases stayed unmatched. The CDR3 extends over 18 amino acids. Written as DNA, the CDR3 is TGCAGTGCTAGGCCTGGGACAGGGAGCCGGACAACTAATGAAAAACTGTTTTAT. Amino acid sequence: CSARPGTGSRTTNEKLFY.

The chain is built from TRBV6-2 or TRBV6-3 and TRBJ1-4, with a tentative D call TRBD1 (5 bases). Germline assignment: CDR1 MNHEY and CDR2 SVGEGT. The CDR3 spans 15 residues. Trimming pared 2 bases from V and 8 bases from J, leaving 15 bases between. CDR3 region: CASSYSGTVGEKLFF. The DNA of the CDR3 is TGTGCCAGCAGTTACAGTGGGACCGTGGGCGAAAAACTGTTTTTT.

A few counts support this clonotype. The chain couples TRBV30 to TRBJ2-1; TRBD2 agrees at 9 bases. Unmatched junction bases numbered 13, after V lost 7 bases and J lost 3 bases. CDR3 length: 16 residues. Germline V CDR1 and CDR2: GTSNPN, SVGIG (reference sequence). CDR3 residues: CASHGASGDNYNEQFF. CDR3 bases: TGTGCCTCCCATGGGGCTAGCGGGGACAACTACAATGAGCAGTTCTTC.

J is TRBJ1-2 and V is TRBV10-3; a possible D gene is TRBD1 (5 bases). With 3 bases removed from V and 4 bases from J, the gap between germline ends came to 9 bases. CDR1 and CDR2 (germline): ENHRY, SYGVKD. CDR3 length: 13 amino acids. CDR3 bases: TGTGCCATCAGTGATGACGGGGGCTATGGCTACACCTTC. This sequence encodes CAISDDGGYGYTF.

The chain is built from TRBV3-1 and TRBJ1-4; D is possibly TRBD1 (5 bases). There are 15 residues in the CDR3. V was shortened by 1 base and J by 3 bases, with 9 bases between the two germline ends. From germline, CDR1 is LGHDT and CDR2 YNNKEL (reference sequence). In DNA, the CDR3 is TGTGCCAGCAGCCAAGGCAGGGCAGCTAATGAAAAACTGTTTTTT. As protein: CASSQGRAANEKLFF.

The chain links TRBV28 to TRBJ2-2, with unresolved D. The CDR3 is made up of 13 amino acids. In germline, CDR1 is MDHEN, CDR2 SYDVKM. The germline V and J ends were trimmed by 4 bases and 7 bases, with 10 bases remaining between them. The CDR3 spells CASSSNIGGELFF. CDR3 nucleotides: TGTGCCAGCAGTTCCAACATTGGCGGGGAGCTGTTTTTT.

This clonotype has more than one count but fewer than ten. V usage is TRBV20-1 and J usage is TRBJ2-1; 7 nucleotides match TRBD2. After removal of 3 bases from V and 3 bases from J, the junction contained 8 bases not matched to a gene. The CDR3 extends over 15 amino acids. CDR1 is DFQATT and CDR2 is SNEGSKA in the germline V gene (reference sequence). CDR3 coding DNA: TGCAGTGCTAGGGGGAGGGGTCAGGGCTACAATGAGCAGTTCTTC. Translated, it gives CSARGRGQGYNEQFF.

The chain joins TRBV4-2 to TRBJ2-1, with no clear D. This CDR3 has 13 amino acids. Per the germline V gene, CDR1 is LGHNA and CDR2 is YNFKEQ. V was trimmed by 1 base and J by 8 bases, leaving 9 bases between them. CDR3 nucleotide sequence: TGTGCCAGCAGCCAAGTCCCCCCCGATGAGCAGTTCTTC. It specifies CASSQVPPDEQFF.

The rearrangement uses TRBV30 and TRBJ2-5, with a possible D match to TRBD2 (6 bases). Germline V CDR1 and CDR2: GTSNPN, SVGIG (reference sequence). V gave up 0 bases and J gave up 11 bases, with 16 bases separating them. The CDR3 is 13 residues long. CDR3 amino acids: CAWSVKSGTGQYF. CDR3 in DNA: TGTGCCTGGAGTGTAAAATCCGGGACTGGGCAGTACTTC.

This clonotype has a handful of counts. The chain combines TRBV29-1 with TRBJ2-1; weak D call: TRBD1 (5 bases). The end of the DNA is better explained by TRBJ2-7, so the J call may be wrong. Germline-derived CDR1 and CDR2 are SQVTM and ANQGSEA. This CDR3 spans 16 amino acids. In nucleotides, the CDR3 is TGCAGCGTTGAAGATGGGCGGCAGGGCGGATACAATGAGCAGTACTTC. Its protein is CSVEDGRQGGYNEQYF.

This clonotype occurred once. Since a much larger clone is just one base distant, this may be a read error. This sequence joins TRBV6-2 or TRBV6-3 and TRBJ2-5; maybe TRBD2 (6 bases). The J call may be incorrect, as the DNA end agrees better with TRBJ2-1. Germline loops: CDR1 MNHEY, CDR2 SVGEGT. The CDR3 covers 14 residues. The CDR3 nucleotides are TGTGCCAGCAGTCGGAGGGGAGGTTTCGAGACCCAGTTCTTC. This sequence encodes CASSRRGGFETQFF.

This clonotype appeared many times. The gene calls are TRBV6-2 or TRBV6-3 and TRBJ2-1, with TRBD2 matching 9 bases. J was trimmed by 6 bases and V by 8 bases; bases with no gene match: 8. In germline, CDR1 is MNHEY, CDR2 SVGEGT. There are 14 residues in the CDR3. As DNA, the CDR3 is TGTGCCAGCGCCTGGGGACTAGCCTCCAATGAGCAGTTCTTC. Translation gives CASAWGLASNEQFF.

The chain uses TRBV5-1 and TRBJ2-1, with 8 bases lining up with TRBD1. The length of the CDR3 is 14 residues. Losses at the gene ends were 5 bases for V and 12 bases for J; bases not matched to a gene: 13. Germline assignment: CDR1 SGHRS and CDR2 YFSETQ. The CDR3 DNA reads TGCGCCAGCAGTCTTGTACCCGGACAGGGTTGGCAGTTCTTC. It codes for CASSLVPGQGWQFF.

The chain recombines TRBV20-1 with TRBJ2-7; D may be TRBD1 (6 bases). The CDR3 loop spans 15 amino acids. Germline V CDR1 and CDR2: DFQATT, SNEGSKA (reference sequence). The V end was cut by 6 bases, the J end by 0 bases, with 18 bases between. Written as DNA, the CDR3 is TGCAGTGCCAATCCGGGACACCGGAGCTCCTACGAGCAGTACTTC. As protein: CSANPGHRSSYEQYF.